This T cell receptor (beta chain) was sequenced during a study of T cell repertoires in cytomegalovirus infection (dated by TCRdb to between 2019 and 2020). At the level of the whole study: Donor HLA type was relevant to the analysis, because carriage of CMV infection together with the matching HLA type was indicated by public TCR beta signatures.

This clonotype was counted many times. No antigen is known for it. Base qualities are not provided; no much larger clone lies one nucleotide away. As encoded in the germline V gene, CDR1 is LGHNA while CDR2 is YNFKEQ. The V and J ends are trimmed by 0 bases and 7 bases, leaving 10 bases between them. The CDR3 covers 15 residues, taking in both the cysteine and the phenylalanine. Only the CDR3 portion is preserved as DNA: 45 bases, with reading frame beginning at the first base. The sequencer listed for this sample is Illumina HiSeq 1500. The public reads were quality trimmed at Q25 with fastp and then assembled into clones with MiXCR by TCRdb, keeping productive beta chains. Every entry covers one CDR3 protein and lists the most common genes and DNA from its rows. In this sample the table shows 200,000 to 300,000 distinct CDR3 sequences, about 12% of which occur a single time. The leading ten clones occupy 1.6% of the sample.

General conclusions and limits of the study: The ex vivo response was dominated by HLA-C-restricted CMV-specific TCR beta clonotypes, which also provided the single most frequent clonotype in two of eight donors. In both this cohort and an independent 352-donor cohort, the cumulative frequency of public TCR beta family members distinguished carriers of CMV infection plus the relevant HLA type.

The chain is encoded by TRBV4-2 joined to TRBJ1-6; possibly the D gene is TRBD1, per 5 matching bases. Sequencing was done on a sample of PBMCs. The receptor's source is a human donor in good health (CMV status not recorded). Some clones in this sample may be carry-over from other donors' samples. The CDR3 region has the sequence CASSQDPGRNSPLHF. The DNA sequence is TGTGCCAGCAGCCAAGATCCAGGGAGGAATTCACCCCTCCACTTT.